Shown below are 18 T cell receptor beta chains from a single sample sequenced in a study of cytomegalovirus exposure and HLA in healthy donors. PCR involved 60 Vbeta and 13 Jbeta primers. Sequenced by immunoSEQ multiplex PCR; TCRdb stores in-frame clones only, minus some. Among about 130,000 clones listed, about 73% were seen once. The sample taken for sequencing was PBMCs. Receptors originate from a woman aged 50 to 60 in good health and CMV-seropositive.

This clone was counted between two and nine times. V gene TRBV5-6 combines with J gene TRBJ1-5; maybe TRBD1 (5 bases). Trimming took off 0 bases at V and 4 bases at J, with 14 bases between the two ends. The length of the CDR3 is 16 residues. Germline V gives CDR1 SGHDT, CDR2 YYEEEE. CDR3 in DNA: TGTGCCAGCAGCTTGGATGGGGGGAATGGGAATCAGCCCCAGCATTTT. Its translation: CASSLDGGNGNQPQHF.

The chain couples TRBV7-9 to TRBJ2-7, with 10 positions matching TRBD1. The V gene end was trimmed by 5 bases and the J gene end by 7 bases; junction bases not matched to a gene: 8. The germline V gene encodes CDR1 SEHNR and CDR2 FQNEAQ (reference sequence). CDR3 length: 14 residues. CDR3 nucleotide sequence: TGTGCCAGCAGCCTGATGGGACAGGGGAGAGAGCAGTACTTC. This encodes CASSLMGQGREQYF.

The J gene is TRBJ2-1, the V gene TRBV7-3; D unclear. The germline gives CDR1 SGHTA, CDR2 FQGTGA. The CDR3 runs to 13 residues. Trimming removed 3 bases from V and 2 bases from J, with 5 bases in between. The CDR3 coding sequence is TGTGCCAGCAGCTTGGGCGCCTACAATGAGCAGTTCTTC. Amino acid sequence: CASSLGAYNEQFF.

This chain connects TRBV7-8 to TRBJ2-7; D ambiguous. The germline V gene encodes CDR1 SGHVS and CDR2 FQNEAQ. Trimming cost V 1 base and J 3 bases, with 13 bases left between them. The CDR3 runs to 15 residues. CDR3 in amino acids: CASSLDPPAIYEQYF. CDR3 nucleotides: TGTGCCAGCAGCTTAGACCCCCCAGCGATCTACGAGCAGTACTTC.

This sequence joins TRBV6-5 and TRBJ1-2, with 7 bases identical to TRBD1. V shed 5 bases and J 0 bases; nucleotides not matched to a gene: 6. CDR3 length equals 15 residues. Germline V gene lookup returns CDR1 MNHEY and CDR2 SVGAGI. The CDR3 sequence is CASSRGDRTNYGYTF. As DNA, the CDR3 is TGTGCCAGCAGTAGGGGGGACAGAACTAACTATGGCTACACCTTC.

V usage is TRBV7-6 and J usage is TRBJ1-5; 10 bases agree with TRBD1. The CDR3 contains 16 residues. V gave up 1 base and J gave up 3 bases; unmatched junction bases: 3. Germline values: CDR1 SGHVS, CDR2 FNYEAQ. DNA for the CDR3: TGTGCCAGCAGCTTAGTGGGGACAGGGGTCAATCAGCCCCAGCATTTT. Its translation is CASSLVGTGVNQPQHF.

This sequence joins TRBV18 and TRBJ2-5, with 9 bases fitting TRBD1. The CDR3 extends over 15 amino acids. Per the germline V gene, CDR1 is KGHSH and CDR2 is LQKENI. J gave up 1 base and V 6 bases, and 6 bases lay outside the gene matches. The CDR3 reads CASSGTGQFQETQYF. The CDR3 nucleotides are TGTGCCAGCTCCGGGACAGGGCAATTCCAAGAGACCCAGTACTTC.

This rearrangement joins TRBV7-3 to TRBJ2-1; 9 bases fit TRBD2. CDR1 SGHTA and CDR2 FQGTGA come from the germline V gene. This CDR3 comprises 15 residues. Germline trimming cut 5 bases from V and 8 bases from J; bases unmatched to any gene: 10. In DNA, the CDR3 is TGTGCCAGCAGCCCCTTAGCGGGGGTGAGGGATGAGCAGTTCTTC. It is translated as CASSPLAGVRDEQFF.

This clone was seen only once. This CDR3 reads CASRAGGGTDTQYF. The DNA of the CDR3 is TGCGCCAGTCGAGCGGGGGGCGGCACAGATACGCAGTATTTT. The rearrangement uses TRBV10-2 and TRBJ2-3, with 9 bases that match TRBD2. The V and J ends lost 9 bases and 1 base, in that order; junction bases with no gene match: 5. Germline V gene sequence: CDR1 WSHSY, CDR2 SAAADI. The CDR3 is 14 residues long.

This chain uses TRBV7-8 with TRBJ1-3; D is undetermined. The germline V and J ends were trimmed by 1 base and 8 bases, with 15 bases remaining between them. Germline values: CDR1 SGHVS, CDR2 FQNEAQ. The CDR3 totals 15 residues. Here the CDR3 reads CASSLGARDLDTIYF. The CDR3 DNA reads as TGTGCCAGCAGCTTAGGTGCGCGAGATCTGGACACCATATATTTT.

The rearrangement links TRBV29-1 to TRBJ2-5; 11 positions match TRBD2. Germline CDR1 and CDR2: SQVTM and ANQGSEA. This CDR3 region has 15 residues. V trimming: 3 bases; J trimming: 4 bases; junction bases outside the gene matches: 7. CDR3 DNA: TGCAGCGTTGAGGTCCTAGCGGGGGGAGTAGAGACCCAGTACTTC. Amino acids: CSVEVLAGGVETQYF.

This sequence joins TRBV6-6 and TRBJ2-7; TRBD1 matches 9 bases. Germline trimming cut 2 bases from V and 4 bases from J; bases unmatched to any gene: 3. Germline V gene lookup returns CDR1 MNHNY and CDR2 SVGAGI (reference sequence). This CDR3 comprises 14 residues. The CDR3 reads CASSYGTGFYEQYF. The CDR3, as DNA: TGTGCCAGCAGTTACGGGACAGGGTTTTACGAGCAGTACTTC.

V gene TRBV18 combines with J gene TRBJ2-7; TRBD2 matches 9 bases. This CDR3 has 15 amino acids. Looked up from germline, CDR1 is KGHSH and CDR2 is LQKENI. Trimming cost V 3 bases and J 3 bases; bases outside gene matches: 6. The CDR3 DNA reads TGTGCCAGCTCACCGGGAGCGGGAGGACGCTACGAGCAGTACTTC. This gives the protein CASSPGAGGRYEQYF.

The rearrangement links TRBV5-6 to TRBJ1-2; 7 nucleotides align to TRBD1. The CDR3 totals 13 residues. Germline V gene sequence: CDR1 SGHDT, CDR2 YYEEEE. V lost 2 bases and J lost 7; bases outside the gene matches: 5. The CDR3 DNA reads TGTGCCAGCAGCTTTAGCACAGGGGCTGGCTACACCTTC. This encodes CASSFSTGAGYTF.

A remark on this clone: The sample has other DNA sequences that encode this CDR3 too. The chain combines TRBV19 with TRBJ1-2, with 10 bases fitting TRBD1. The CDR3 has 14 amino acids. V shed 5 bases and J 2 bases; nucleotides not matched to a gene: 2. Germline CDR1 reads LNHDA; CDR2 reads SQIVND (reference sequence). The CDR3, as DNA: TGTGCCAGTAGTGGACAGGGGGTCAACTATGGCTACACCTTC. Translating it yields CASSGQGVNYGYTF.

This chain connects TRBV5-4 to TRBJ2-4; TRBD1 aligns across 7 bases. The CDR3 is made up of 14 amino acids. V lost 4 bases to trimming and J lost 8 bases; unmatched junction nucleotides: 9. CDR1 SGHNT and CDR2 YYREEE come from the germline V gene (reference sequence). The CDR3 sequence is CASSLDREWYIQYF. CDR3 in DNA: TGTGCCAGCAGCCTCGACAGGGAGTGGTACATTCAGTACTTC.

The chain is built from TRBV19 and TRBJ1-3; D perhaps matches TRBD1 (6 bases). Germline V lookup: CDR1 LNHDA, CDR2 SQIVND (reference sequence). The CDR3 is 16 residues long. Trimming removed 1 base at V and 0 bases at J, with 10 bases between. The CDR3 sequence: CASSIVRTASGNTIYF. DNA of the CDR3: TGTGCCAGTAGTATAGTCCGGACAGCCTCTGGAAACACCATATATTTT.

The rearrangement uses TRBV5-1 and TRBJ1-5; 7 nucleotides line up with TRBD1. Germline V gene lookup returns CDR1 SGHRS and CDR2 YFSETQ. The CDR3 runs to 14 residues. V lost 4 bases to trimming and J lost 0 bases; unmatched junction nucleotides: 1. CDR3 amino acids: CASSRDSSNQPQHF. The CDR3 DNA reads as TGCGCCAGCAGCCGGGACAGTAGCAATCAGCCCCAGCATTTT.